The T cell receptor beta chain described here comes from a study of blood T cell repertoires in COVID-19. Study information: PBMCs, B-cell-depleted T cells, or T cells were the source of the cDNA or gDNA that made up the material.

Original handling: Nucleated cell counts were estimated from reference gene primer amplification. The protocol was immunoSEQ multiplex PCR, while the TCRdb copy is restricted to in-frame clones and leaves out a portion. That table furnishes V, J and clone size, whereas the DNA furnished D and trimming. The sample includes 90,000 to 100,000 clones, 84% of them seen just once. V lost 0 bases, J lost 4 bases, and 6 bases lay in between. The CDR3 is 13 amino acids. In germline, CDR1 is MGHRA, CDR2 YSYEKL. The source is an older man with active or convalescent COVID-19. Source material: peripheral blood. This chain connects TRBV4-1 to TRBJ1-1; D gene uncertain. The DNA of the CDR3 is TGCGCCAGCAGCCAAGAGGCCTCCACTGAAGCTTTCTTT. Its translation: CASSQEASTEAFF.